Listed below are T cell receptor beta chains from one sample, sequenced in a study of read filtering for tumor transcriptome and immune sequencing. TCRdb used MiXCR to reprocess the reads, holding one entry per CDR3 protein. The table has approximately 62,000 distinct CDR3 sequences, approximately 18% seen once. Specimen: a population of CD138-negative cells sorted from bone marrow. These receptors were collected from a donor at least 40 years old with multiple myeloma. Each CDR3 is given with its conserved first and last residue. The D gene is left open where the match is weak. Size tells how often a clone was seen (once, few, many) or the class of an expanded clone, and some rows leave it out.

.	.	TRBJ2-5	TRBV27	15	CASSLSGQAQETQYF	TGTGCCAGCAGTTTATCGGGGCAGGCTCAAGAGACCCAGTACTTC
.	many	TRBJ2-2	TRBV4-1	15	CASSQGNGAAGELFF	TGCGCCAGCAGCCAAGGAAATGGGGCGGCCGGGGAGCTGTTTTTT
.	.	TRBJ2-7	TRBV20-1	14	CSSYGGLAAYEQYF	TGCAGTTCCTACGGGGGGCTCGCTGCCTACGAGCAGTACTTC
.	many	TRBJ2-7	TRBV5-6	13	CASSLTGPYEQYF	TGTGCCAGCAGTCTGACAGGACCCTACGAGCAGTACTTC
TRBD1	.	TRBJ2-3	TRBV9	14	CASSVGQGTDTQYF	TGTGCCAGCAGCGTGGGACAGGGCACAGATACGCAGTATTTT
.	many	TRBJ2-3	TRBV11-2	15	CASSLDEGTTDTQYF	TGTGCCAGCAGCTTGGATGAGGGGACAACAGATACGCAGTATTTT
.	medium-sized	TRBJ2-1	TRBV3-1	15	CASSHLGGGDNEQFF	TGTGCCAGCAGCCATTTGGGGGGCGGTGACAATGAGCAGTTCTTC
.	many	TRBJ2-2	TRBV14	14	CASSQVSITGELFF	TGTGCCAGCAGCCAAGTTTCAATCACCGGGGAGCTGTTTTTT
TRBD2	many	TRBJ2-1	TRBV20-1	15	CSARDPTSGRNEQFF	TGCAGTGCTAGAGACCCGACTAGCGGGAGGAATGAGCAGTTCTTC
.	.	TRBJ1-5	TRBV29-1	12	CSVGGANQPQHF	TGCAGCGTTGGAGGGGCTAATCAGCCCCAGCATTTT
TRBD1	many	TRBJ2-7	TRBV29-1	12	CSAEGQGYEQYF	TGCAGCGCCGAAGGACAGGGCTACGAGCAGTACTTC
TRBD1	many	TRBJ2-2	TRBV3-1	14	CASSQTGGTGELFF	TGTGCCAGCAGCCAGACAGGGGGCACCGGGGAGCTGTTTTTT
.	many	TRBJ2-1	TRBV6-1	14	CASSDFQAYNEQFF	TGTGCCAGCAGTGATTTTCAGGCCTACAATGAGCAGTTCTTC
.	.	TRBJ1-2	TRBV2	11	CASSVDHGYTF	TGTGCCAGCAGCGTAGACCATGGCTACACCTTC
.	many	TRBJ2-2	TRBV15	17	CATSRPPGEGFTGELFF	TGTGCCACCAGCAGACCACCAGGAGAAGGGTTCACCGGGGAGCTGTTTTTT
TRBD2	.	TRBJ2-7	TRBV5-1	18	CASSLLAGGPWGPYEQYF	TGCGCCAGCAGCTTGCTAGCGGGAGGGCCTTGGGGGCCGTACGAGCAGTACTTC
.	few	TRBJ2-7	TRBV27	14	CASSLSHRSYEQYF	TGTGCCAGCAGTTTGAGTCACAGGTCCTACGAGCAGTACTTC
TRBD1	few	TRBJ1-5	TRBV4-1	15	CASSQGQGANQPQHF	TGCGCCAGCAGCCAAGGACAGGGGGCGAATCAGCCCCAGCATTTT
TRBD1	many	TRBJ2-1	TRBV7-9	15	CASSSDRGLGNEQFF	TGTGCCAGCAGCTCAGACAGGGGGTTGGGCAATGAGCAGTTCTTC
.	many	TRBJ2-7	TRBV5-1	14	CASSFWTIPYEQYF	TGCGCCAGCAGCTTCTGGACAATCCCGTACGAGCAGTACTTC
.	many	TRBJ1-2	TRBV19	15	CASSNLAGTNYGYTF	TGTGCCAGTAGTAATCTTGCAGGGACAAACTATGGCTACACCTTC
.	.	TRBJ2-5	TRBV6-1	14	CASSDSSTQETQYF	TGTGCCAGCAGTGATTCATCTACCCAAGAGACCCAGTACTTC
TRBD1	.	TRBJ1-2	TRBV2	15	CASSWNRGTNYGYTF	TGTGCCAGCAGTTGGAACAGGGGGACTAACTATGGCTACACCTTC
.	many	TRBJ1-1	TRBV7-9	12	CASSLVPGEAFF	TGTGCCAGCAGCTTAGTTCCAGGCGAAGCTTTCTTT
TRBD2	.	TRBJ2-2	TRBV7-7	18	CASSAYGAGGANTGELFF	TGTGCTAGCAGCGCCTACGGAGCGGGGGGAGCGAACACCGGGGAGCTGTTTTTT
TRBD1	many	TRBJ2-7	TRBV5-4	14	CASSPGTGLYEQYF	TGTGCCAGCAGCCCCGGGACAGGCCTATACGAGCAGTACTTC
.	few	TRBJ2-5	TRBV6-1	15	CASSEESRVQETQYF	TGTGCCAGCAGTGAAGAGAGTAGGGTCCAAGAGACCCAGTACTTC
.	.	TRBJ2-5	TRBV19	14	CASSPNDRRETQCF	TGTGCCAGTAGTCCCAACGACAGGCGAGAGACCCAGTGCTTC
.	many	TRBJ2-3	TRBV7-9	14	CASSPPGVGNTQYF	TGTGCCAGCAGCCCCCCCGGAGTAGGAAATACGCAGTATTTT
.	.	TRBJ2-1	TRBV5-4	15	CASSSLSGGHNEQFF	TGTGCCAGCAGCTCGCTTTCAGGTGGCCACAATGAGCAGTTCTTC
TRBD1	many	TRBJ2-1	TRBV11-2	14	CASSDLQGANEQFF	TGTGCCAGCAGCGACCTGCAGGGGGCCAATGAGCAGTTCTTC
.	many	TRBJ2-5	TRBV29-1	14	CSVARPGAGETQYF	TGCAGCGTTGCACGCCCAGGGGCAGGAGAGACCCAGTACTTC
.	many	TRBJ2-4	TRBV7-9	16	CASSVRQVEAKNIQYF	TGTGCCAGCAGCGTCAGACAGGTCGAAGCCAAAAACATTCAGTACTTC
TRBD1	many	TRBJ1-1	TRBV6-5	14	CASRVRQGNTEAFF	TGTGCCAGCAGGGTTCGACAGGGGAACACTGAAGCTTTCTTT
.	many	TRBJ2-5	TRBV5-5	13	CASSLGGEETQYF	TGTGCCAGCAGCTTGGGGGGGGAAGAGACCCAGTACTTC
.	many	TRBJ2-5	TRBV21-1	19	CASSEGWVGPRLDQETQYF	TGTGCCAGCAGCGAAGGATGGGTGGGACCGAGACTCGACCAAGAGACCCAGTACTTC
TRBD2	many	TRBJ2-2	TRBV5-4	17	CASSLDPGGELGGELFF	TGTGCCAGCAGTTTAGATCCGGGAGGCGAATTAGGCGGGGAGCTGTTTTTT
.	.	TRBJ2-7	TRBV6-2/TRBV6-3	17	CASSYSRRGLLTYEQYF	TGTGCCAGCAGTTACTCGCGCAGGGGACTGTTAACCTACGAGCAGTACTTC
.	many	TRBJ2-7	TRBV12-3/TRBV12-4	13	CASSFQGFYEQYF	TGTGCCAGCAGTTTCCAGGGATTCTACGAGCAGTACTTC
TRBD1	many	TRBJ2-7	TRBV30	14	CAWRDRGASYEQYF	TGTGCCTGGAGGGACAGGGGCGCCTCCTACGAGCAGTACTTC
TRBD2	many	TRBJ2-1	TRBV20-1	14	CSANTGTSDNEQFF	TGCAGTGCTAACACCGGGACTAGCGACAATGAGCAGTTCTTC
.	many	TRBJ2-3	TRBV6-4	15	CASSDQPTSTDTQYF	TGTGCCAGCAGTGACCAACCGACTAGCACAGATACGCAGTATTTT
TRBD1	many	TRBJ2-5	TRBV5-5	17	CASSLGDRGRVLETQYF	TGTGCCAGCAGCTTGGGAGACAGGGGGCGCGTTCTGGAGACCCAGTACTTC
.	many	TRBJ1-2	TRBV5-1	15	CASGHRGRENYGYTF	TGCGCCAGCGGGCACCGGGGCAGGGAGAACTATGGCTACACCTTC
.	many	TRBJ2-6	TRBV29-1	17	CSVEDSQIVFGANVLTF	TGCAGCGTGGAGGACAGCCAGATCGTTTTTGGGGCCAACGTCCTGACTTTC
.	many	TRBJ2-7	TRBV7-9	16	CASSTYQAGPSYEQYF	TGTGCCAGCAGCACATATCAGGCGGGGCCTTCCTACGAGCAGTACTTC
TRBD2	.	TRBJ2-1	TRBV9	17	CASSETLTSVGYNEQFF	TGTGCCAGCAGCGAGACCCTAACTAGCGTGGGGTACAATGAGCAGTTCTTC
.	many	TRBJ2-5	TRBV9	14	CASSVGTIQETQYF	TGTGCCAGCAGCGTAGGGACTATACAAGAGACCCAGTACTTC